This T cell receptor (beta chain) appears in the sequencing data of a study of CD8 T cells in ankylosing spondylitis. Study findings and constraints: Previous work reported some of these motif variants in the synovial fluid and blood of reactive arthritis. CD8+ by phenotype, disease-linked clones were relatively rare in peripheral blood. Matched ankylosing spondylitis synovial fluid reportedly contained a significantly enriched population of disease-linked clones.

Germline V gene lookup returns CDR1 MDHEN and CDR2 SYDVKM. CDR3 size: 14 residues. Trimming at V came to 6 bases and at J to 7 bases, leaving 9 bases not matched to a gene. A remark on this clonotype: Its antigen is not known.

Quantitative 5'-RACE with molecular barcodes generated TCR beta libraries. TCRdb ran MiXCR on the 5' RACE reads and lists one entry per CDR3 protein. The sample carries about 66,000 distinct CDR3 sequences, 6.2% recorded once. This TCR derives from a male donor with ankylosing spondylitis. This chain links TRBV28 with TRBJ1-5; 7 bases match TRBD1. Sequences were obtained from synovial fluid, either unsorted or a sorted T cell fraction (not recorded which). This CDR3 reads CASRDTGEEQPQHF. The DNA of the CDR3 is TGTGCCAGCAGGGATACAGGGGAGGAACAGCCCCAGCATTTT. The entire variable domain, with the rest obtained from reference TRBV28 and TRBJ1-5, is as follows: DVKVTQSSRYLVKRTGEKVFLECVQDMDHENMFWYRQDPGLGLRLIYFSYDVKMKEKGDIPEGYSVSREKKERFSLILESASTNQTSMYLCASRDTGEEQPQHFGDGTRLSIL.